The T cell receptor (beta chain) described here comes from a study of regulatory T cells in long-lasting Graves disease. For TCR beta, libraries came from iRepertoire HTBI primers and Arm-PCR of CDR3 regions. TCRdb itself ran the multiplex PCR reads through MiXCR, one entry per CDR3 protein. The sample includes some 370,000 distinct CDR3 sequences, approximately 12% of them seen just once. There are 16 residues in the CDR3. Unmatched junction bases numbered 11, after V lost 7 bases and J lost 6 bases. Germline V lookup: CDR1 MGHRA, CDR2 YSYEKL. The time point: newly diagnosed GD, antithyroid drugs for less than 3 months. The TCR library was made from RNA that had been extracted from PBMCs in TRIzol. The same data also contributed to another study, on T cells in Graves' hyperthyroidism and ophthalmopathy.

The chain is built from TRBV4-1 and TRBJ2-1; 11 bases line up with TRBD1. The sample here was peripheral blood mononuclear cells (PBMCs), taken at new diagnosis, from a patient treated with antithyroid drugs. The clonotype comes from a woman aged 18 to 35 with Graves disease. CDR3 coding DNA: TGCGCCAGCACAATAAGGGGGGGACAGGGGGTCAATGAGCAGTTCTTC. Encoded protein: CASTIRGGQGVNEQFF.